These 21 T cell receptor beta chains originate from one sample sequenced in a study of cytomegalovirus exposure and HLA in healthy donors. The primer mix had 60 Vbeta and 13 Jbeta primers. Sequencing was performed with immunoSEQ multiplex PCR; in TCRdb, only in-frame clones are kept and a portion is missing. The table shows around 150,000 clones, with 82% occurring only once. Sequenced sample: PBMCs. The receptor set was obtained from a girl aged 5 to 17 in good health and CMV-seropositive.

The CDR3 region is CASSLGKTSGGQETQYF. CDR3 coding DNA: TGCGCCAGCAGCTTGGGGAAGACTAGCGGGGGGCAAGAGACCCAGTACTTC. The chain is built from TRBV5-1 and TRBJ2-5; the match to TRBD2 covers 13 bases. Germline CDR1 reads SGHRS; CDR2 reads YFSETQ. The trim removed 0 bases at V and 2 bases at J, leaving 4 bases unmatched. The CDR3 length is 17 residues. Full variable domain (outside the CDR3, taken from reference TRBV5-1 and TRBJ2-5): KAGVTQTPRYLIKTRGQQVTLSCSPISGHRSVSWYQQTPGQGLQFLFEYFSETQRNKGNFPGRFSGRQFSNSRSEMNVSTLELGDSALYLCASSLGKTSGGQETQYFGPGTRLLVL.

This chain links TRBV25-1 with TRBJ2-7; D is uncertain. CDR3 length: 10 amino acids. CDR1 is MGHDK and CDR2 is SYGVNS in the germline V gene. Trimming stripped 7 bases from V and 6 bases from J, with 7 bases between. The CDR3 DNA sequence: TGTGCCAGCAATCTCGGCGAGCAGTACTTC. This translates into CASNLGEQYF.

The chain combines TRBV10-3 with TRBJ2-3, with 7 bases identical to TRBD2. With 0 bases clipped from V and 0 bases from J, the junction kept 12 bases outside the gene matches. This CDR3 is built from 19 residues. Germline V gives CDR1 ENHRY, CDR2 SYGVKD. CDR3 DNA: TGTGCCATCAGTGAGTCGACGACAAGGGACTACCTGAGCACAGATACGCAGTATTTT. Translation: CAISESTTRDYLSTDTQYF.

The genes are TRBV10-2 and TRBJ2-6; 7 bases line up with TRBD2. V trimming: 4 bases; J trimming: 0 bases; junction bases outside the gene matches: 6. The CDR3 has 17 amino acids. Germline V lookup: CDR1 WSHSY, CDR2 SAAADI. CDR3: CASSVGGVSSGANVLTF. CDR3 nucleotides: TGCGCCAGCAGTGTTGGGGGGGTAAGCTCTGGGGCCAACGTCCTGACTTTC.

CDR3 bases: TGTGCCAGCCCCCAGAAGCCCCAGCATTTT. This codes for CASPQKPQHF. V usage is TRBV6-4 and J usage is TRBJ1-5; D call uncertain. Germline V CDR1 and CDR2: MRHNA, SNTAGT. Trimming shortened V by 8 bases and J by 8 bases, and 7 bases separated the two germline ends. This CDR3 has 10 amino acids.

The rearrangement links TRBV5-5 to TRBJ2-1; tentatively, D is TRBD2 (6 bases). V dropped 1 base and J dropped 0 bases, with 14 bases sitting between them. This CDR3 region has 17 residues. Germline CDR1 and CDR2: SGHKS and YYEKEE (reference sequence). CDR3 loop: CASSLPGTGSSYNEQFF. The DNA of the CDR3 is TGTGCCAGCAGCTTGCCAGGGACTGGGAGCTCCTACAATGAGCAGTTCTTC.

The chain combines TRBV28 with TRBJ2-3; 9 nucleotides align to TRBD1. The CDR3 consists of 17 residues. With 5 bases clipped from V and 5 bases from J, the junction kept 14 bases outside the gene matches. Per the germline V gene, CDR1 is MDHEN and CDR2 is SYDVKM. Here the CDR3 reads CASSLGQGKGQLDTQYF. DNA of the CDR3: TGTGCCAGCAGTCTAGGACAGGGGAAGGGTCAGTTAGATACGCAGTATTTT.

In DNA, the CDR3 is TGCGCCAGCAGCCAACGGGGGAACACTGAAGCTTTCTTT. Its protein is CASSQRGNTEAFF. The chain recombines TRBV4-3 with TRBJ1-1; D not certain. Germline CDR1 reads LGHNA; CDR2 reads YSLEER. Trimming removed 2 bases from V and 1 base from J, with 5 bases in between. The CDR3 runs to 13 residues.

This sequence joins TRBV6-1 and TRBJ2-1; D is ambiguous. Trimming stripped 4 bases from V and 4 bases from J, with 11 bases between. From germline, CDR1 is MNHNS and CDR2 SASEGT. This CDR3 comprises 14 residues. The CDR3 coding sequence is TGTGCCAGCAGTGCGACACGAAGTTACAATGAGCAGTTCTTC. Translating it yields CASSATRSYNEQFF.

The CDR3: CASSQNEGARNEQFF. The DNA for the CDR3 is TGCGCCAGCAGCCAAAATGAGGGGGCGCGAAATGAGCAGTTCTTC. This chain joins TRBV4-1 and TRBJ2-1, with 7 positions matching TRBD1. This CDR3 has 15 residues. In germline, CDR1 is MGHRA, CDR2 YSYEKL. V was clipped by 2 bases and J by 7 bases; unmatched bases: 8.

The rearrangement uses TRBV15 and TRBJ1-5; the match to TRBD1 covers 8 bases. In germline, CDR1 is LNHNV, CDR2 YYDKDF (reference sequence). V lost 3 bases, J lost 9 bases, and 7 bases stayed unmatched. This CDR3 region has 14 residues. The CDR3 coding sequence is TGTGCCACCAGCAGGGACAGGGATGATGGGCCCCAGCATTTT. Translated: CATSRDRDDGPQHF.

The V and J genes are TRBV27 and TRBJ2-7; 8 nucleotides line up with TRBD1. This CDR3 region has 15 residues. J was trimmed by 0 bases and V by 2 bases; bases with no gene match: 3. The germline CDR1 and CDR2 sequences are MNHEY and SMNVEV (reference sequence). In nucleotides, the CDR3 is TGTGCCAGCAGTTTAGGGCAGGGGGCCTCCTACGAGCAGTACTTC. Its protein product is CASSLGQGASYEQYF.

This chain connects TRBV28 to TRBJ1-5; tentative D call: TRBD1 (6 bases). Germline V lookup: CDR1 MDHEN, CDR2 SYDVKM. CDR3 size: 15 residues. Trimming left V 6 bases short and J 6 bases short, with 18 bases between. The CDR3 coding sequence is TGTGCCAGCAGATCAGCGGGGGGGGCTGGTCAGCCCCAGCATTTT. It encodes CASRSAGGAGQPQHF.

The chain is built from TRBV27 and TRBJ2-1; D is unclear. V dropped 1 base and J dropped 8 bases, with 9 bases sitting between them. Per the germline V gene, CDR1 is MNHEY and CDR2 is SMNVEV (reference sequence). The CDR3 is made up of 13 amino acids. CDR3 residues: CASSLYLAHEQFF. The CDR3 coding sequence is TGTGCCAGCAGTTTATACCTCGCGCATGAGCAGTTCTTC.

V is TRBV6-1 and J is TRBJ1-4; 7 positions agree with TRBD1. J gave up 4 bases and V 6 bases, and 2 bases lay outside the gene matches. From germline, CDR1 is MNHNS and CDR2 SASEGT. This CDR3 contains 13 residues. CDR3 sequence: CASRGQINEKLFF. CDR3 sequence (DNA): TGTGCCAGCAGGGGACAGATTAATGAAAAACTGTTTTTT.

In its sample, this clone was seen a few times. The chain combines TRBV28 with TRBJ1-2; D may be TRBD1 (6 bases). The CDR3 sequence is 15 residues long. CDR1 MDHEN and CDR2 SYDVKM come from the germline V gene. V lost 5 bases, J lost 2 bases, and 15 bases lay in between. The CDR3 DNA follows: TGTGCCAGCAGTCCCTGGACAGCACAAAACTATGGCTACACCTTC. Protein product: CASSPWTAQNYGYTF.

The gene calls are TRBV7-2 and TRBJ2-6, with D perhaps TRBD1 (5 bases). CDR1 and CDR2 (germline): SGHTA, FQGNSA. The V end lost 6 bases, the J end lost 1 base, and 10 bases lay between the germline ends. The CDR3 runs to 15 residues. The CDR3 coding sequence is TGTGCCAGCAGGGGGCCCGGGTCTGGGGCCAACGTCCTGACTTTC. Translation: CASRGPGSGANVLTF.

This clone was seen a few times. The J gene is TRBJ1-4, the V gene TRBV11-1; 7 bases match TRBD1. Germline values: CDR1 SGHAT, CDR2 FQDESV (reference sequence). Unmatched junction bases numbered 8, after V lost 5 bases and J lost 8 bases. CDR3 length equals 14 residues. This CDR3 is CASSPRDRSEKLFF. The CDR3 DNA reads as TGTGCCAGCAGCCCGAGGGACAGATCCGAAAAACTGTTTTTT.

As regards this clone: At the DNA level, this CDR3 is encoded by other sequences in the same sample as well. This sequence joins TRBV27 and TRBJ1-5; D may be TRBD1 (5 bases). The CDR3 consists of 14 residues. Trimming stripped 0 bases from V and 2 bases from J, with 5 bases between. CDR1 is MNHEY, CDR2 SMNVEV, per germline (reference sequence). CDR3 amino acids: CASSLSGGNQPQHF. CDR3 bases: TGTGCCAGCAGTTTATCAGGGGGCAATCAGCCCCAGCATTTT.

CDR3 nucleotide sequence: TGTGCCAGCAGCGAGGGTTATAACTATGGCTACACCTTC. Its translation is CASSEGYNYGYTF. The V and J genes are TRBV5-4 and TRBJ1-2; D is unclear. Trimming pared 4 bases from V and 1 base from J, leaving 8 bases between. Germline lookup yields CDR1 SGHNT and CDR2 YYREEE (reference sequence). This CDR3 has 13 residues.

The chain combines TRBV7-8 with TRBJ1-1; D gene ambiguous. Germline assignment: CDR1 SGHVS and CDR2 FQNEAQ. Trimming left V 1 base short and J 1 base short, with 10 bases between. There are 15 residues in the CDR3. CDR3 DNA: TGTGCCAGCAGCTTAGTTACAGATCCGAACACTGAAGCTTTCTTT. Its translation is CASSLVTDPNTEAFF.